Listed below are T cell receptor beta chains from one sample, sequenced in a study of shared clonotypes between healthy human individuals. The data were produced by immunoSEQ multiplex PCR, yet TCRdb's version contains in-frame clones alone and is incomplete. This table holds around 690,000 clones, about nine tenths found once. The source material was memory CD8+ T cells from PBMCs. These receptor sequences come from a young man in good health. Some clones in this sample may be carry-over from other donors' samples. The CDR3 runs from the conserved cysteine through the conserved F or W. D genes are given only for firm matches. Expanded clones are given a class, and other clones once, few, many or no size at all.

D: -
J: TRBJ2-7
size: -
V: TRBV9
DNA: TGTGCCAGCAGCGTAGGGCCTAGCCCGGGCTCCTACGAGCAGTACTTC
CDR3: CASSVGPSPGSYEQYF

D: TRBD1
J: TRBJ1-4
size: -
V: TRBV27
DNA: TGTGCCAGCAGTTCCCGGGAGGGGGCTCATGAAAAACTGTTTTTT
CDR3: CASSSREGAHEKLFF

D: TRBD2
J: TRBJ2-1
size: -
V: TRBV5-6
DNA: TGTGCCAGCAGCTTGGATCCTTTCCGGGAGGGATCCTACAATGAGCAGTTCTTC
CDR3: CASSLDPFREGSYNEQFF

D: -
J: TRBJ2-2
size: -
V: TRBV27
DNA: TGTGCCAGCAGTTCCCCATGGACAGATGGCGGGGAGCTGTTTTTT
CDR3: CASSSPWTDGGELFF

D: -
J: TRBJ2-3
size: -
V: TRBV15
DNA: TGTGCCACCAGCAGTGAGGGAAGCACAGATACGCAGTATTTT
CDR3: CATSSEGSTDTQYF

D: -
J: TRBJ2-7
size: -
V: TRBV11-2
DNA: TGTGCCAGCAGCTTCCAGGGGTCGGGACGCTACGAGCAGTACTTC
CDR3: CASSFQGSGRYEQYF

D: -
J: TRBJ1-1
size: -
V: TRBV15
DNA: TGTGCCACCAGCAGAGGAGGGGTCAACACTGAAGCTTTCTTT
CDR3: CATSRGGVNTEAFF

D: -
J: TRBJ2-3
size: -
V: TRBV7-3
DNA: TGTGCCAGCAGCTTTGGGGGCGGGGATACGCAGTATTTT
CDR3: CASSFGGGDTQYF

D: -
J: TRBJ2-5
size: -
V: TRBV4-2
DNA: TGTGCCAGCAGCTTGAGTATGGGGGTCAATCCAAAGCGGACCCAGTACTTC
CDR3: CASSLSMGVNPKRTQYF

D: -
J: TRBJ2-7
size: -
V: TRBV5-8
DNA: TGTGCCAGCAGCTTCATAGGATACGAGCAGTACTTC
CDR3: CASSFIGYEQYF

D: -
J: TRBJ2-5
size: -
V: TRBV9
DNA: TGTGCCAGCAGCGTAGAGGGCGGAGAGACCCAGTACTTC
CDR3: CASSVEGGETQYF

D: TRBD2
J: TRBJ2-7
size: -
V: TRBV11-2
DNA: TGTGCCAGCACCAGAACTAGCGCGCGGGAAGAGCAGTACTTC
CDR3: CASTRTSAREEQYF

D: -
J: TRBJ1-1
size: -
V: TRBV2
DNA: TGTGCCAGCAATCGGATGAACACTGAAGCTTTCTTT
CDR3: CASNRMNTEAFF

D: -
J: TRBJ2-2
size: -
V: TRBV6-5
DNA: TGTGCCAGCAGTGGGGACGGCGGGGAGCTGTTTTTT
CDR3: CASSGDGGELFF

D: TRBD2
J: TRBJ2-7
size: once
V: TRBV29-1
DNA: TGCAGCGTTGAAAAAATAATAGGCCTAGCGGGAAGCAGCTCCTACGAGCAGTACTTC
CDR3: CSVEKIIGLAGSSSYEQYF

D: -
J: TRBJ2-5
size: -
V: TRBV30
DNA: TGTGCCTGGAGTGTAGATCAAGAGACCCAGTACTTC
CDR3: CAWSVDQETQYF

D: -
J: TRBJ2-7
size: -
V: TRBV6-5
DNA: TGTGCCAGCGGAAGGACCGATAGATACGAGCAGTACTTC
CDR3: CASGRTDRYEQYF

D: -
J: TRBJ1-1
size: many
V: TRBV7-2
DNA: TGTGCCAGCGGCAGGGTCCGGGACACTGAAGCTTTCTTT
CDR3: CASGRVRDTEAFF

D: -
J: TRBJ1-5
size: -
V: TRBV21-1
DNA: TGTGCCAGCAGCGTCACCCAGTGCGATCCGGGACAGGGCCCGCTTCTGTCTCAGCCCCAGCATTTT
CDR3: CASSVTQCDPGQGPLLSQPQHF

D: -
J: TRBJ2-2
size: -
V: TRBV7-3
DNA: TGTGCCAGCAGTTACACCCAGGGAACCGGGGAGCTGTTTTTT
CDR3: CASSYTQGTGELFF

D: TRBD2
J: TRBJ2-1
size: -
V: TRBV14
DNA: TGTGCCAGCAGCCAACACCCTTCGGGACTAAATTACAATGAGCAGTTCTTC
CDR3: CASSQHPSGLNYNEQFF

D: -
J: TRBJ2-1
size: -
V: TRBV28
DNA: TGTGCCAGCAGTTTCGGTACAGGCCCCTACAATGAGCAGTTCTTC
CDR3: CASSFGTGPYNEQFF

D: TRBD2
J: TRBJ2-7
size: once
V: TRBV5-1
DNA: TGCGCCAGCAGCTTGCTGCCGCGGGGGTCGACCTACGAGCAGTACTTC
CDR3: CASSLLPRGSTYEQYF

D: -
J: TRBJ2-3
size: -
V: TRBV7-3
DNA: TGTGCCAGCAGCTTACGCGGCAGCGGAAGCACAGATACGCAGTATTTT
CDR3: CASSLRGSGSTDTQYF

D: -
J: TRBJ2-7
size: -
V: TRBV10-3
DNA: TGTGCCATCAGTGAGTCGAGTAGGGGGGACACCTACGAGCAGTACTTC
CDR3: CAISESSRGDTYEQYF

D: -
J: TRBJ2-7
size: -
V: TRBV15
DNA: TGTGCCACCAGCAGGGACCTCGGGACGGTAACGGGCGAGCAGTACTTC
CDR3: CATSRDLGTVTGEQYF

D: -
J: TRBJ2-1
size: once
V: TRBV9
DNA: TGTGCCAGCAGCCCTTATGGCTCCTACAATGAGCAGTTCTTC
CDR3: CASSPYGSYNEQFF

D: -
J: TRBJ2-5
size: -
V: TRBV12-5
DNA: TGTGCTAGTGGTTTGGGAGGACAAGAGACCCAGTACTTC
CDR3: CASGLGGQETQYF

D: -
J: TRBJ2-7
size: -
V: TRBV5-4
DNA: TGTGCCAGCATTGAAGCCGGCGGGTACGAGCAGTACTTC
CDR3: CASIEAGGYEQYF

D: -
J: TRBJ1-3
size: -
V: TRBV28
DNA: TGTGCCAGCAGTTTATTCCCAGTACTCTCTGGAAACACCATATATTTT
CDR3: CASSLFPVLSGNTIYF

D: -
J: TRBJ2-7
size: -
V: TRBV7-9
DNA: TGTGCCAGCAGCCCCGTGGGGGCCTACGAGCAGTACTTC
CDR3: CASSPVGAYEQYF

D: -
J: TRBJ1-1
size: few
V: TRBV4-1
DNA: TGCGCCAGCAGCTACCAGGGTAACACTGAAGCTTTCTTT
CDR3: CASSYQGNTEAFF

D: TRBD1
J: TRBJ2-1
size: once
V: TRBV27
DNA: TGTGCCAGCAGTTACGGGACAGGGGGTTTCAATGAGCAGTTCTTC
CDR3: CASSYGTGGFNEQFF

D: -
J: TRBJ2-2
size: -
V: TRBV27
DNA: TGTGCCAGCAGTTCCTACAGGGTAGCCGGGGAGCTGTTTTTT
CDR3: CASSSYRVAGELFF

D: TRBD2
J: TRBJ2-1
size: -
V: TRBV27
DNA: TGTGCCAGCAGTTACCTTGGACTAGATTCTAACAATGAGCAGTTCTTC
CDR3: CASSYLGLDSNNEQFF

D: -
J: TRBJ1-1
size: -
V: TRBV7-2
DNA: TGTGCCAGCAGCTACACAAAGAGCTGGGAGGGTGAAGCTTTCTTT
CDR3: CASSYTKSWEGEAFF

D: -
J: TRBJ2-7
size: -
V: TRBV28
DNA: TGTGCCAGCACCCTATTTCGGGAGTCCGACGAGCAGTACTTC
CDR3: CASTLFRESDEQYF

D: TRBD1
J: TRBJ2-7
size: -
V: TRBV16
DNA: TGTGCCAGCAGCCACGGGACAGCTTACGAGCAGTACTTC
CDR3: CASSHGTAYEQYF

D: -
J: TRBJ1-5
size: -
V: TRBV4-1
DNA: TGCGCCAGCGGTCCAGGGGGCAATCAGCCCCAGCATTTT
CDR3: CASGPGGNQPQHF

D: -
J: TRBJ2-4
size: once
V: TRBV27
DNA: TGTGCCACCTGGGGGGGGCACATTCAGTACTTC
CDR3: CATWGGHIQYF

D: TRBD2
J: TRBJ2-7
size: -
V: TRBV4-3
DNA: TGCGCCAGCAGCCCGGGACTAGCGGGGCTCTACGAGCAGTACTTC
CDR3: CASSPGLAGLYEQYF

D: TRBD2
J: TRBJ2-2
size: -
V: TRBV6-6
DNA: TGTGCCAGCAGCCGTACTAGCGGTACTACCGGGGAGCTGTTTTTT
CDR3: CASSRTSGTTGELFF

D: -
J: TRBJ1-1
size: -
V: TRBV7-2
DNA: TGTGCCAGCAGCTTCCGGGTCTCGGGCACTGAAGCTTTCTTT
CDR3: CASSFRVSGTEAFF

D: TRBD2
J: TRBJ2-3
size: once
V: TRBV5-1
DNA: TGCGCCAGCAGCTCGAAAATAGCGGGAGGGCCCCGGGATACGCAGTATTTT
CDR3: CASSSKIAGGPRDTQYF

D: -
J: TRBJ1-2
size: -
V: TRBV6-5
DNA: TGTGCCAGCACCTTACATGTAGGAAGCTATGGCTACACCTTC
CDR3: CASTLHVGSYGYTF

D: -
J: TRBJ1-1
size: few
V: TRBV29-1
DNA: TGCAGCGTTGAATGGGTCCCGGGACACGCGAAGAACACTGAAGCTTTCTTT
CDR3: CSVEWVPGHAKNTEAFF

D: -
J: TRBJ2-5
size: -
V: TRBV4-1
DNA: TGCGCCAGCAGCCTCCCGGACCTCGAGACCCAGTACTTC
CDR3: CASSLPDLETQYF

D: -
J: TRBJ2-3
size: -
V: TRBV5-1
DNA: TGCGCCAGCAGCCTTCCTCCAAGCACAGATACGCAGTATTTT
CDR3: CASSLPPSTDTQYF

D: -
J: TRBJ1-2
size: few
V: TRBV10-1
DNA: TGCGCCAGCAGTTGGTCGGACCGCGGACATAACTATGGCTACACCTTC
CDR3: CASSWSDRGHNYGYTF

D: -
J: TRBJ1-1
size: -
V: TRBV19
DNA: TGTGCCAGTACCCACATGAACACTGAAGCTTTCTTT
CDR3: CASTHMNTEAFF

D: -
J: TRBJ2-7
size: -
V: TRBV28
DNA: TGTGCCAGCAGTTTAGGGGTTACCTACGAGCAGTACTTC
CDR3: CASSLGVTYEQYF

D: -
J: TRBJ1-2
size: -
V: TRBV28
DNA: TGTGCCAGCAGTTTCCAAGGGTCCTATGGCTACACCTTC
CDR3: CASSFQGSYGYTF

D: -
J: TRBJ2-7
size: -
V: TRBV29-1
DNA: TGCAGCGTTGAATTGGCGGGGCTGCCCTCCTACGAGCAGTACTTC
CDR3: CSVELAGLPSYEQYF

D: TRBD1
J: TRBJ2-7
size: -
V: TRBV28
DNA: TGTGCCAGCAGTCCCTTGCCGGGACAGGGCTACGAGCAGTACTTC
CDR3: CASSPLPGQGYEQYF

D: -
J: TRBJ2-7
size: -
V: TRBV18
DNA: TGTGCCAGCTCCACCTTGGGGAAGCAGTACTTC
CDR3: CASSTLGKQYF